The sequence of this T cell receptor beta chain was determined in a study of cytomegalovirus exposure and HLA in healthy donors. The study, taken as a whole, reports: Most TCR sequences were seen very rarely across donors, but some public TCRs occurred in many. What a later analysis showed was that several of the most significant clusters appeared linked to common viral pathogens. The study listed approximately 160 cytomegalovirus-associated TCR beta chains.

CDR1 and CDR2 (germline): GTSNPN, SVGIG (reference sequence). Trimming took 3 bases from V and 2 from J, leaving 11 bases between them. CDR3 length: 14 residues. A word on this clone: What it recognizes is unknown.

13 Jbeta primers and 60 Vbeta primers were used for the PCR. Repertoires were generated with immunoSEQ multiplex PCR, while TCRdb's copy carries only in-frame clones and drops some. The table has about 160,000 clones, just under 65% seen once. Input material: PBMCs. The sequence was collected from a woman aged 55 to 70 in good health and CMV-seropositive. V is TRBV30 and J is TRBJ1-5; the D gene is possibly TRBD1 (6 bases). CDR3 loop: CAWRKSGGNQPQHF. CDR3 nucleotides: TGTGCCTGGAGAAAGTCAGGGGGCAATCAGCCCCAGCATTTT.